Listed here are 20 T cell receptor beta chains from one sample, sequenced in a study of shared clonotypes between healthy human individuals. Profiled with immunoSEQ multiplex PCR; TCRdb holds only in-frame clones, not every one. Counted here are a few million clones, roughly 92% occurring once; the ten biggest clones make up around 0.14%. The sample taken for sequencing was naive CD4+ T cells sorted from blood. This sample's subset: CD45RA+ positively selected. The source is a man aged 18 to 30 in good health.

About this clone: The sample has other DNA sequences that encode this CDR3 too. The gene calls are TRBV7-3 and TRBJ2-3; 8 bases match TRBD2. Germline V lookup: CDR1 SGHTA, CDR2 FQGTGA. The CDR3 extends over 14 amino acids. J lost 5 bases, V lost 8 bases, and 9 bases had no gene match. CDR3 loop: CASSRGGAGDTQYF. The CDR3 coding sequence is TGTGCCAGCTCCCGGGGGGGGGCCGGAGATACGCAGTATTTT.

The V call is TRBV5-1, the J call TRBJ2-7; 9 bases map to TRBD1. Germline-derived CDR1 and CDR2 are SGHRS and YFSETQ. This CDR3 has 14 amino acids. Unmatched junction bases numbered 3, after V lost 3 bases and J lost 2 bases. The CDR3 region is CASSYTGGPYEQYF. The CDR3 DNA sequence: TGCGCCAGCAGCTATACAGGGGGCCCCTACGAGCAGTACTTC.

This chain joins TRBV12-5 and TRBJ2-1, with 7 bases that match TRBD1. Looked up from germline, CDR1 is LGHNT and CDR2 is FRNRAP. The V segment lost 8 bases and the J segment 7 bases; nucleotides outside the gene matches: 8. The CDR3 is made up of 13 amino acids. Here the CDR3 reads CASTPGGGNEQFF. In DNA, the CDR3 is TGTGCTAGTACGCCAGGGGGTGGGAATGAGCAGTTCTTC.

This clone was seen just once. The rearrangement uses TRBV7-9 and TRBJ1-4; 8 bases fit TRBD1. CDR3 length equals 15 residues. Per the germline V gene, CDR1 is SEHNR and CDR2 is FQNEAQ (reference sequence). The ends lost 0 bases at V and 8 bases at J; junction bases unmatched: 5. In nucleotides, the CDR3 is TGTGCCAGCAGCTTAGCTTCAGGGGGCTTAGAAAAACTGTTTTTT. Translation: CASSLASGGLEKLFF.

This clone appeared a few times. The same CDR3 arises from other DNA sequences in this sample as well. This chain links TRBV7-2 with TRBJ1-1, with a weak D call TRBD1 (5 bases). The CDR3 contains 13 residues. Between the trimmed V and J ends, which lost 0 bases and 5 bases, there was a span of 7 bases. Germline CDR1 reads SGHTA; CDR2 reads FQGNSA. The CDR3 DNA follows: TGTGCCAGCAGCTTAGCCTGGGGGACTGAAGCTTTCTTT. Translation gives CASSLAWGTEAFF.

The CDR3, as DNA: TGTGCCAGCTCAGTTGCAGGGAACCCGGGAGGAGGCTACACCTTC. Translating gives CASSVAGNPGGGYTF. The chain couples TRBV18 to TRBJ1-2, with D perhaps matching TRBD1 (5 bases). This CDR3 region has 15 residues. CDR1 and CDR2 (germline): KGHSH, LQKENI. The V gene lost 5 bases and the J gene lost 8 bases, with 21 bases spanning the gap. The full variable domain, rest sourced from reference TRBV18 and TRBJ1-2, is NAGVMQNPRHLVRRRGQEARLRCSPMKGHSHVYWYRQLPEEGLKFMVYLQKENIIDESGMPKERFSAEFPKEGPSILRIQQVVRGDSAAYFCASSVAGNPGGGYTFGSGTRLTVV.

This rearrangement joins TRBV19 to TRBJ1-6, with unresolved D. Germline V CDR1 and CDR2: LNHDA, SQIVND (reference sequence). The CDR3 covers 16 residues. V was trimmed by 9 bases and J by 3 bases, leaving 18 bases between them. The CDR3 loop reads CASSTAFGIYNSPLHF. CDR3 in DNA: TGTGCCAGCTCGACCGCGTTTGGAATCTATAATTCACCCCTCCACTTT.

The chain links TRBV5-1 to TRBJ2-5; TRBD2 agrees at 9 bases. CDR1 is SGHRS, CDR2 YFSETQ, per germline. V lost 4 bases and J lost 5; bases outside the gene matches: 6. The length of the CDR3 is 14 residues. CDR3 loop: CASSRYTSGETQYF. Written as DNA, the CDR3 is TGCGCCAGCAGCCGCTACACTAGCGGGGAGACCCAGTACTTC.

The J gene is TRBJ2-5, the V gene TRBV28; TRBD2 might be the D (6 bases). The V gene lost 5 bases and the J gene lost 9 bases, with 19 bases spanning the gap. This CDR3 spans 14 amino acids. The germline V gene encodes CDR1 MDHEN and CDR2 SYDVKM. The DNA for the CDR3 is TGTGCCAGCAGTCCACGGCCGGGACTCAATTCCCAGTACTTC. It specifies CASSPRPGLNSQYF.

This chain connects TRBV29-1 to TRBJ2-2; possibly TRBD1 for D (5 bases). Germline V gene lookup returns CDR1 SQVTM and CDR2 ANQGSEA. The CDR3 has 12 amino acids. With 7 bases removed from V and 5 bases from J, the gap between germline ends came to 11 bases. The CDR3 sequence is CSATQGTGELFF. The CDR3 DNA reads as TGCAGCGCCACGCAGGGAACCGGGGAGCTGTTTTTT.

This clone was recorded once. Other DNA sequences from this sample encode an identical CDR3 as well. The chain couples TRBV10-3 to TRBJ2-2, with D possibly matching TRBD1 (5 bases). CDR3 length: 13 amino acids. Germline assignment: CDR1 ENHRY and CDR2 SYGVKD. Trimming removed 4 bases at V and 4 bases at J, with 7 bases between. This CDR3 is CAISAQGTGELFF. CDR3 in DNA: TGTGCCATCAGTGCTCAGGGCACCGGGGAGCTGTTTTTT.

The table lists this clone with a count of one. DNA of the CDR3: TGCGCCAGCAGCCCTAGAAGCGGGGAGAAAGAGACCCAGTACTTC. As protein: CASSPRSGEKETQYF. The rearrangement uses TRBV10-1 and TRBJ2-5; 7 nucleotides match TRBD2. The CDR3 has 15 amino acids. The trim removed 6 bases at V and 3 bases at J, leaving 10 bases unmatched. Germline V gene sequence: CDR1 WNHNN, CDR2 SYGVQD (reference sequence).

The CDR3 DNA reads TGTGCCAGCAGATCGCACCCGGGACAGGGTTCTTCACCCCTCCACTTT. This translates into CASRSHPGQGSSPLHF. The gene calls are TRBV6-6 and TRBJ1-6, with 9 nucleotides matching TRBD1. V was clipped by 6 bases and J by 9 bases; unmatched bases: 12. Germline CDR1 is MNHNY and CDR2 is SVGAGI (reference sequence). This CDR3 has 16 residues.

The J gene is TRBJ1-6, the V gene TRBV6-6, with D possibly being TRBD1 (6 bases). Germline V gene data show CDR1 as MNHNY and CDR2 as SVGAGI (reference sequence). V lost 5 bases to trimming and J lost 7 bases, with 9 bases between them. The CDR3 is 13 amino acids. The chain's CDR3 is CASSNGGNSPLHF. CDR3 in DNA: TGTGCCAGCAGTAACGGGGGCAATTCACCCCTCCACTTT.

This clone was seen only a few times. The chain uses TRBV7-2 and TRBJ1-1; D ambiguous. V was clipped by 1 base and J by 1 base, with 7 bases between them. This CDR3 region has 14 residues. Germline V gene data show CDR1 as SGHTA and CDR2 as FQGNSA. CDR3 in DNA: TGTGCCAGCAGCTTAGAGCGGGCGAACACTGAAGCTTTCTTT. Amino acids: CASSLERANTEAFF.

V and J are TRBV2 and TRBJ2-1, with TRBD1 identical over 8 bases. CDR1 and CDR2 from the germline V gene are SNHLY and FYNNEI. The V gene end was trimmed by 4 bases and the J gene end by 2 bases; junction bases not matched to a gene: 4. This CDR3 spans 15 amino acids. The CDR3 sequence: CASSGRTGPYNEQFF. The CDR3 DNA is TGTGCCAGCAGTGGCCGGACAGGGCCCTACAATGAGCAGTTCTTC.

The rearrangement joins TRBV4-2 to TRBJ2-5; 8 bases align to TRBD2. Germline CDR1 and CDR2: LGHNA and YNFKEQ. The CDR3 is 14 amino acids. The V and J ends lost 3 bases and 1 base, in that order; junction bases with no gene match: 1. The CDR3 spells CASSQAGGQETQYF. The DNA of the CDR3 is TGTGCCAGCAGCCAGGCGGGGGGCCAAGAGACCCAGTACTTC.

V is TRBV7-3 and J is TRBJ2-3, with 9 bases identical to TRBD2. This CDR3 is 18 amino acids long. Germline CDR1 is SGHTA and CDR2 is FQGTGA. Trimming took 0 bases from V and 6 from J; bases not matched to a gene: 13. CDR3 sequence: CASSLTSGSGGVRDTQYF. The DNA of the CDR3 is TGTGCCAGCAGCTTAACGTCCGGTAGCGGGGGAGTAAGGGATACGCAGTATTTT. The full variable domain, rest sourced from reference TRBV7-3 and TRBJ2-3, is GAGVSQTPSNKVTEKGKYVELRCDPISGHTALYWYRQSLGQGPEFLIYFQGTGAADDSGLPNDRFFAVRPEGSVSTLKIQRTERGDSAVYLCASSLTSGSGGVRDTQYFGPGTRLTVL.

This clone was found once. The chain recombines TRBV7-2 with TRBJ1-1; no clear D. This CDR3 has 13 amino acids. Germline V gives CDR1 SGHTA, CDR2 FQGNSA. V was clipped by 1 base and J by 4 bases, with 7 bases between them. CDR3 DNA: TGTGCCAGCAGCTTAGTAACAAGCACTGAAGCTTTCTTT. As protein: CASSLVTSTEAFF.

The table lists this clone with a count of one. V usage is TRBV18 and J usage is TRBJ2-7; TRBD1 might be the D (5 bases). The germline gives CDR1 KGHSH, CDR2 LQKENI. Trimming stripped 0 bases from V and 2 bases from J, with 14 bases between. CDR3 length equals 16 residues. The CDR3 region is CASSPPVRASTYEQYF. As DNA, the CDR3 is TGTGCCAGCTCACCACCGGTCAGGGCGAGCACCTACGAGCAGTACTTC.